What follows describes a single T cell receptor beta chain. The data belong to a study of control samples from healthy donors and cancer patients. This table comes from immunoSEQ multiplex PCR, and its TCRdb copy is limited to in-frame clones, with some not included. In the table there are some 150,000 clones, roughly 94% of which are singletons. CDR3 length equals 15 residues. Germline V gene data show CDR1 as SGDLS and CDR2 as YYNGEE. After removal of 4 bases from V and 5 bases from J, the junction contained 7 bases not matched to a gene. The sequenced material came from PBMCs. The origin of this receptor is a man in his fifties or sixties with colorectal cancer. The rearrangement uses TRBV9 and TRBJ2-1; TRBD1 matches 9 bases. This CDR3 reads CASSFGQGSDNEQFF. The CDR3 coding sequence is TGTGCCAGCAGCTTCGGACAGGGGTCGGACAATGAGCAGTTCTTC.